This T cell receptor beta chain was profiled in a study of cytomegalovirus exposure and HLA in healthy donors (dated by TCRdb to 2015 to 2018). General notes on the study: A later analysis indicated that the roughly 130 validation repertoires were generated on the platform also employed for the roughly 720 repertoires of the first cohort. The study combined high-throughput TCR immunosequencing, statistical association of individual TCRs with disease status, and machine learning to predict cytomegalovirus infection status. In addition to the first cohort of 666 subjects, a separate validation cohort of 130 or so different subjects was used. The study aimed to test whether cataloging public T cell receptors could reveal signatures of past pathogen exposure. General findings and caveats noted by the study authors: Of the cluster scores, 90% to 95% were above 0 in a later analysis, which found that TCRs clustered in the first cohort also tended to co-occur in the approximately 110 validation repertoires. A total of 150 to 200 TCR beta chains were listed by the study as associated with cytomegalovirus. The authors suggested that the approach could potentially be extended to other disease states and immunological phenotypes. In vitro tests confirmed that three of the cytomegalovirus-associated TCR beta chains recognize cytomegalovirus antigens. Cytomegalovirus status was reported to be diagnosed by the classifier with high specificity and sensitivity in both the original and validation cohorts. All 120 or so repertoires were used to score co-occurrence in the validation cohort in a later analysis, because that analysis had no HLA typing for the cohort. Most TCR sequences were observed very rarely across donors, whereas some public TCRs were present in many individuals.

Concerning this clone itself: No antigen is known for it. Within one base of it there is no much larger clone, and no base qualities were kept.

Preparation of the library involved the immunoSEQ multiplex PCR assay. From the authors' description of their analysis: A statistical classification framework was built to diagnose cytomegalovirus status from the catalog of TCR beta chain sequences. TCRdb took over this immuneACCESS table, retaining in-frame rearrangements with V and J assigned. Such tables are incomplete; in checked studies, under half of the missing clones stem from an unresolved V gene, and the remainder is unexplained. That table supplies the V and J calls and clone size; D and trimming were determined from the DNA. The sample yields some 150,000 clones; roughly 89% were counted once. Roughly 1.3% of the sample is taken by the ten largest. The donors belonged to the validation cohort of about 130 subjects, which was separate from the 666-subject first cohort. The germline V gene specifies LGHNA as CDR1 and YSLEER as CDR2. V is cut by 0 bases and J by 4 bases, and the space between the germline ends is 10 bases. Taken from cysteine to phenylalanine, the CDR3 has 15 residues. Just CDR3 DNA is preserved here, 45 bases in frame from base 1.

The chain is made from TRBV4-3 and TRBJ2-1; too little of a D gene remains to name it. The TCR was taken from a woman aged 25-40 years in good health and CMV-seronegative. The sample was PBMCs. In nucleotides, the sequence is TGCGCCAGCAGCCAAGAGTACGAGGCATACAATGAGCAGTTCTTC. Its amino acids are CASSQEYEAYNEQFF.